The 31 T cell receptor beta chains given below trace back to one sample, sequenced in a study of human T cells and chemical hapten exposure. The time point is: patch test 3, about 24 weeks after DPC sensitization. The treatment denotes: therapeutic diphenylcyclopropenone sensitization with weekly scalp DPC. TCRdb re-derived calls from the RACE reads in MiXCR, one entry per CDR3 protein. The data show 25,000 to 35,000 distinct CDR3 sequences, 5% to 6.5% seen once. The source material was whole blood, sampled in connection with sensitization to the hapten diphenylcyclopropenone (DPC). The source is a man in his thirties or forties with alopecia areata. Some clones in this sample may be carry-over from other donors' samples.

This clonotype was recorded at least ten times. V and J are TRBV12-3 or TRBV12-4 and TRBJ2-2, with TRBD2 matching 7 bases. With V trimmed by 8 bases and J by 10 bases, 16 bases remained unmatched. CDR3 size: 15 residues. In nucleotides, the CDR3 is TGTGCCAGCCTCCCGCGCACGAGCGGGGAGCTGGAGCTGTTTTTT. Its translation: CASLPRTSGELELFF.

By its share, this clonotype is medium-sized. The chain carries TRBV7-9 and TRBJ2-1, with D tentatively TRBD2 (6 bases). V lost 5 bases and J 7 bases, leaving 18 bases between the germline ends. This CDR3 spans 15 amino acids. Germline CDR1 is SEHNR and CDR2 is FQNEAQ (reference sequence). The CDR3 nucleotides read TGTGCCAGCAGCCTTCCAGGCGCGGGGTTTAATGAGCAGTTCTTC. Translation gives CASSLPGAGFNEQFF.

This clonotype was counted at least ten times. The chain employs TRBV19 and TRBJ2-7, with 10 bases identical to TRBD2. Trimming at V came to 4 bases and at J to 3 bases, leaving 3 bases not matched to a gene. The germline gives CDR1 LNHDA, CDR2 SQIVND (reference sequence). CDR3 length: 14 amino acids. In nucleotides, the CDR3 is TGTGCCAGTAGTACGGGACTAGCGAACTACGAGCAGTACTTC. Its protein is CASSTGLANYEQYF.

This clonotype was observed many times. The chain joins TRBV10-3 to TRBJ1-6; D is ambiguous. This CDR3 contains 13 residues. Deletions cut 4 bases from V and 6 bases from J, with 7 bases between. Germline CDR1 ENHRY, CDR2 SYGVKD. CDR3 nucleotide sequence: TGTGCCATCAGTGCAGATTTTAATTCACCCCTCCACTTT. Amino acid sequence: CAISADFNSPLHF.

This clonotype showed up many times. DNA of the CDR3: TGTGCCAGCAGCCCATCCAGAGATACGCAGTATTTT. Its translation: CASSPSRDTQYF. The chain joins TRBV11-2 to TRBJ2-3; no firm D call. V was shortened by 5 bases and J by 5 bases, with 8 bases between the two germline ends. The CDR3 has 12 residues. The germline V gene encodes CDR1 SGHAT and CDR2 FQNNGV.

This clonotype was recorded many times. The gene calls are TRBV20-1 and TRBJ1-1; D is unclear. The CDR3 spans 15 residues. CDR1 and CDR2 (germline): DFQATT, SNEGSKA (reference sequence). The V end was cut by 1 base, the J end by 1 base, with 13 bases between. This CDR3 reads CSARAAREGNTEAFF. The CDR3 DNA is TGCAGTGCTAGAGCGGCCCGGGAAGGGAACACTGAAGCTTTCTTT.

This clonotype was counted many times. The chain carries TRBV7-9 and TRBJ2-4; perhaps TRBD2 as D (6 bases). Trimming removed 5 bases at V and 0 bases at J, with 8 bases between. This CDR3 comprises 14 residues. Germline-derived CDR1 and CDR2 are SEHNR and FQNEAQ (reference sequence). CDR3 in amino acids: CASSRDLAKNIQYF. CDR3 nucleotides: TGTGCCAGCAGCCGGGACTTAGCCAAAAACATTCAGTACTTC.

This clonotype showed up many times. V is TRBV6-6 and J is TRBJ2-5; the D call may be TRBD1 or TRBD2 (10 bases each). The V gene lost 5 bases and the J gene lost 5 bases, with 33 bases spanning the gap. This CDR3 is built from 20 residues. CDR1 and CDR2 (germline): MNHNY, SVGAGI (reference sequence). The CDR3 loop is CASSVRQGAQREGPSETQYF. The CDR3 DNA reads as TGTGCCAGCAGTGTACGACAGGGGGCACAGCGGGAGGGCCCCTCCGAGACCCAGTACTTC.

Ten or more counts support this clonotype. In DNA form, the CDR3 reads TGTGCCAGCAGTTACTCCGCTGGTGCTAGCGGGGGGGCATCCCCTCAGTACTTC. It yields the protein CASSYSAGASGGASPQYF. The chain recombines TRBV6-2 or TRBV6-3 with TRBJ2-4, with 12 bases lining up with TRBD2. Trimming removed 0 bases from V and 12 bases from J; junction bases left unmatched: 15. Germline CDR1 MNHEY, CDR2 SVGEGT. The CDR3 consists of 18 residues.

Many counts were recorded for this clonotype. The chain carries TRBV7-9 and TRBJ1-2, with D hard to call. Germline CDR1 and CDR2: SEHNR and FQNEAQ (reference sequence). The CDR3 contains 11 residues. The V and J ends lost 4 bases and 6 bases respectively, with 6 bases between them. The CDR3 here is CASSSRNGYTF. In nucleotides, the CDR3 is TGTGCCAGCAGCTCCAGGAATGGCTACACCTTC.

This clonotype was detected many times. This chain connects TRBV4-3 to TRBJ2-7; 7 positions agree with TRBD1. J was trimmed by 2 bases and V by 0 bases; bases with no gene match: 13. Germline-derived CDR1 and CDR2 are LGHNA and YSLEER. The CDR3 loop spans 18 amino acids. The CDR3 region is CASSQDARPGQSPYEQYF. The CDR3 DNA follows: TGCGCCAGCAGCCAAGATGCTAGACCGGGACAGTCCCCCTACGAGCAGTACTTC.

This clonotype was recorded many times. The chain uses TRBV5-4 and TRBJ2-6; the match to TRBD1 covers 9 bases. Germline assignment: CDR1 SGHNT and CDR2 YYREEE (reference sequence). The CDR3 is 13 amino acids. Trimming cost V 4 bases and J 19 bases; bases outside gene matches: 12. The CDR3 region is CASSPGTGPLQTF. The CDR3 DNA sequence: TGTGCCAGCAGCCCGGGGACAGGGCCTCTCCAAACTTTC.

This clonotype appeared many times. This chain joins TRBV20-1 and TRBJ2-1, with TRBD2 as a possible D gene (5 bases). This CDR3 is 17 amino acids long. Germline CDR1 reads DFQATT; CDR2 reads SNEGSKA (reference sequence). The ends were cut back, 6 bases at V and 0 bases at J, with 21 bases in the middle. The CDR3 here is CSASGPQVASSYNEQFF. The CDR3 region has the DNA TGCAGTGCAAGCGGCCCTCAAGTAGCGAGCTCCTACAATGAGCAGTTCTTC.

This clonotype was seen repeatedly, ten times or more. V gene TRBV18 combines with J gene TRBJ2-2, with TRBD2 matching over 7 bases. CDR1 is KGHSH, CDR2 LQKENI, per germline. CDR3 length: 16 amino acids. Trimming at V came to 2 bases and at J to 1 base, leaving 4 bases not matched to a gene. The CDR3 here is CASSPSSSGNTGELFF. The CDR3, as DNA: TGTGCCAGCTCACCATCTTCTAGCGGGAACACCGGGGAGCTGTTTTTT. The full variable domain, in which reference TRBV18 and TRBJ2-2 provide the parts outside the CDR3, is NAGVMQNPRHLVRRRGQEARLRCSPMKGHSHVYWYRQLPEEGLKFMVYLQKENIIDESGMPKERFSAEFPKEGPSILRIQQVVRGDSAAYFCASSPSSSGNTGELFFGEGSRLTVL.

This clonotype was detected ten times or more. CDR3 coding DNA: TGTGCCAGCACGGCCACAGATACGCAGTATTTT. Its protein product is CASTATDTQYF. The gene calls are TRBV6-1 and TRBJ2-3; D call uncertain. CDR3 length equals 11 residues. The germline gives CDR1 MNHNS, CDR2 SASEGT. Trimming stripped 7 bases from V and 2 bases from J, with 4 bases between.

This clonotype was picked up many times. This chain joins TRBV7-2 and TRBJ1-1; D gene unclear. Trimming left V 3 bases short and J 7 bases short, with 12 bases between. The CDR3 has 13 residues. Germline V gene sequence: CDR1 SGHTA, CDR2 FQGNSA. CDR3 in DNA: TGTGCCAGCAGCTTCAGCGGTGTCAGTGAAGCTTTCTTT. Amino acid sequence: CASSFSGVSEAFF.

This chain uses TRBV5-1 with TRBJ2-1; D ambiguous. Trimming pared 3 bases from V and 5 bases from J, leaving 12 bases between. The CDR3 covers 14 residues. The germline CDR1 and CDR2 sequences are SGHRS and YFSETQ. The CDR3 spells CASSYKAQDNEQFF. In DNA, the CDR3 is TGCGCCAGCAGCTATAAGGCCCAGGACAATGAGCAGTTCTTC.

Many counts were recorded for this clonotype. The chain has TRBV6-1 and TRBJ1-5, with unresolved D. There are 14 residues in the CDR3. The V gene's germline CDR1 is MNHNS and CDR2 SASEGT. V lost 8 bases to trimming and J lost 8 bases, with 19 bases between them. CDR3 amino acids: CASHKWEGGKPQHF. The CDR3 nucleotides are TGTGCCAGCCATAAATGGGAGGGTGGTAAGCCCCAGCATTTT.

By share, this clonotype ranks as medium-sized. This chain connects TRBV18 to TRBJ2-1; 14 bases match TRBD2. Germline V gene lookup returns CDR1 KGHSH and CDR2 LQKENI. Trimming removed 5 bases from V and 7 bases from J; junction bases left unmatched: 10. This CDR3 is built from 17 residues. CDR3 residues: CASSWGLAGVSSNEQFF. CDR3 bases: TGTGCCAGCTCATGGGGACTAGCGGGAGTGTCCAGTAATGAGCAGTTCTTC.

This clonotype was recorded many times. The chain employs TRBV6-6 and TRBJ1-6; 7 bases align to TRBD1. The ends lost 5 bases at V and 7 bases at J; junction bases unmatched: 11. Germline lookup yields CDR1 MNHNY and CDR2 SVGAGI (reference sequence). This CDR3 is built from 16 residues. CDR3 coding DNA: TGTGCCAGCAGTCCAGGCCCGGGACAGACCAATTCACCCCTCCACTTT. Translated, it gives CASSPGPGQTNSPLHF.

This clonotype was counted at least ten times. The rearrangement uses TRBV7-2 and TRBJ2-1; perhaps TRBD1 as D (6 bases). V was shortened by 1 base and J by 7 bases, with 17 bases between the two germline ends. Germline loops: CDR1 SGHTA, CDR2 FQGNSA. CDR3 length: 16 residues. The CDR3 reads CASSLGGRQGVNEQFF. The CDR3 DNA follows: TGTGCCAGCAGCTTAGGGGGGCGACAAGGAGTAAATGAGCAGTTCTTC. The complete variable domain, with remaining parts taken from reference TRBV7-2 and TRBJ2-1, reads GAGVSQSPSNKVTEKGKDVELRCDPISGHTALYWYRQSLGQGLEFLIYFQGNSAPDKSGLPSDRFSAERTGGSVSTLTIQRTQQEDSAVYLCASSLGGRQGVNEQFFGPGTRLTVL.

The rearrangement uses TRBV7-9 and TRBJ2-3; 8 nucleotides align to TRBD1. This CDR3 comprises 11 residues. V shed 6 bases and J 14 bases; nucleotides not matched to a gene: 7. The germline CDR1 and CDR2 sequences are SEHNR and FQNEAQ (reference sequence). CDR3 amino acids: CASRFDRGAYF. The CDR3 nucleotides are TGTGCCAGCAGATTCGACAGGGGTGCGTATTTT.

Many counts were recorded for this clonotype. This rearrangement joins TRBV5-6 to TRBJ2-4; the D gene is possibly TRBD2 (5 bases). This CDR3 spans 16 amino acids. Looked up from germline, CDR1 is SGHDT and CDR2 is YYEEEE. Trimming took off 0 bases at V and 3 bases at J, with 13 bases between the two ends. The CDR3 here is CASSLAGSGVKNIQYF. The DNA for the CDR3 is TGTGCCAGCAGCTTGGCGGGGAGCGGCGTCAAAAACATTCAGTACTTC. Filled out from reference TRBV5-6 and TRBJ2-4, the complete variable domain reads DAGVTQSPTHLIKTRGQQVTLRCSPKSGHDTVSWYQQALGQGPQFIFQYYEEEERQRGNFPDRFSGHQFPNYSSELNVNALLLGDSALYLCASSLAGSGVKNIQYFGAGTRLSVL.

The chain carries TRBV2 and TRBJ2-7, with 7 positions matching TRBD2. V shed 6 bases and J 3 bases; nucleotides not matched to a gene: 5. Germline values: CDR1 SNHLY, CDR2 FYNNEI. The CDR3 runs 13 residues. The CDR3 bases are TGTGCCAGCAGGGGGGGGAACCTCTACGAGCAGTACTTC. Protein: CASRGGNLYEQYF.

At least ten counts were recorded for this clonotype. The V and J genes are TRBV29-1 and TRBJ2-2; D is unclear. The germline V gene has CDR1 SQVTM and CDR2 ANQGSEA. The CDR3 runs 15 residues. V gave up 0 bases and J gave up 4 bases, with 12 bases separating them. The DNA of the CDR3 is TGCAGCGTTGAAGATGGCAGCTATTTCACCGGGGAGCTGTTTTTT. This sequence encodes CSVEDGSYFTGELFF.

This clonotype was seen ten or more times. This rearrangement joins TRBV12-3 or TRBV12-4 to TRBJ1-5, with D uncertain. V lost 4 bases to trimming and J lost 0 bases, with 1 base between them. The CDR3 runs to 12 residues. The DNA of the CDR3 is TGTGCCAGCAGTTATAGCAATCAGCCCCAGCATTTT. Translating gives CASSYSNQPQHF.

The chain uses TRBV28 and TRBJ1-4, with D unclear. Germline CDR1 is MDHEN and CDR2 is SYDVKM. The CDR3 contains 16 residues. The V end lost 4 bases, the J end lost 0 bases, and 12 bases lay between the germline ends. The CDR3 nucleotides are TGTGCCAGCAGTTCCTCGACCGCAGCAACTAATGAAAAACTGTTTTTT. As protein: CASSSSTAATNEKLFF.

This clonotype was observed at least ten times. The rearrangement uses TRBV9 and TRBJ1-1; the D is unclear. Trimming pared 4 bases from V and 7 bases from J, leaving 20 bases between. The germline CDR1 and CDR2 sequences are SGDLS and YYNGEE. The CDR3 contains 15 residues. CDR3 coding DNA: TGTGCCAGCAGCCCTCGTATGAGACACGGGGATGAAGCTTTCTTT. Encoded protein: CASSPRMRHGDEAFF.

There are many counts of this clonotype. The V gene is TRBV14, the J gene TRBJ2-1; D not resolved. Trimming left V 0 bases short and J 2 bases short, with 8 bases between. This CDR3 contains 15 residues. The germline CDR1 and CDR2 sequences are SGHDN and FVKESK. The chain's CDR3 is CASSQDMRPYNEQFF. For the CDR3, the DNA is TGTGCCAGCAGCCAAGATATGCGGCCCTACAATGAGCAGTTCTTC.

This clonotype has ten or more counts. The genes are TRBV27 and TRBJ2-7, with a weak D call TRBD1 (5 bases). The CDR3 runs 14 residues. The germline CDR1 and CDR2 sequences are MNHEY and SMNVEV (reference sequence). V was trimmed by 2 bases and J by 3 bases, leaving 11 bases between them. The CDR3 DNA is TGTGCCAGCAGTTTAGCAGGGTCCAACTACGAGCAGTACTTC. This translates into CASSLAGSNYEQYF.

This clonotype was observed many times. V gene TRBV3-1 combines with J gene TRBJ2-7; unclear D gene. Germline CDR1 is LGHDT and CDR2 is YNNKEL (reference sequence). This CDR3 spans 12 amino acids. V lost 4 bases to trimming and J lost 0 bases, with 4 bases between them. CDR3 sequence reads: CASSLLSYEQYF. CDR3 nucleotide sequence: TGTGCCAGCAGCCTCCTCTCCTACGAGCAGTACTTC.